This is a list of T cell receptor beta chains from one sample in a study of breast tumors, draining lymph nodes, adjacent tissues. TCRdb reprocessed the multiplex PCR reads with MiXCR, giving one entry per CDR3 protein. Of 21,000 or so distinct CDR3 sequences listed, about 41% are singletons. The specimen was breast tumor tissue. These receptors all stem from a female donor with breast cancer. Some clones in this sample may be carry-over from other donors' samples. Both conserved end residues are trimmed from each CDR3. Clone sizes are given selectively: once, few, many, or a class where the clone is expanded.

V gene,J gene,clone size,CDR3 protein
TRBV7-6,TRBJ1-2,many,ASSKDRRLGDGYP
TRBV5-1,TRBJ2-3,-,ASSLGGGGADTQY
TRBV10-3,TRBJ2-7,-,ASGRGSNEQY
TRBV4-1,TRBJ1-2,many,ASSQDLNDNSERVYGYT
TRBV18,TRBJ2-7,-,ASSSGGRAYEQY
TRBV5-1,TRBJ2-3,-,ASSLTLSGSSADTQY
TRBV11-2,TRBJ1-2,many,ASSTAGSRYGYT
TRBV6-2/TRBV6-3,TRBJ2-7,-,ASSYKATYEQY
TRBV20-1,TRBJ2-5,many,SARDRVAGVIKETQY
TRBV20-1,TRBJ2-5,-,SGGRGETQY
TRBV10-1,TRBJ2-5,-,ASSETGAETQY